The 10 T cell receptor beta chains listed next were all sequenced from one sample in a study of shared clonotypes between healthy human individuals. The assay was immunoSEQ multiplex PCR, and TCRdb's table has in-frame clones only and misses some. This table has fewer than 700,000 clones, roughly 95% appearing once. Naive CD8 cells lacked CD45RO, underwent positive selection for CCR7 and left out terminally differentiated effector memory CD45RA+ cells. The sequenced material came from naive CD8+ T cells sorted from blood. Receptors originate from a woman younger than 45 in good health.

This rearrangement joins TRBV28 to TRBJ1-1, with 12 bases aligning to TRBD1. The V gene's germline CDR1 is MDHEN and CDR2 SYDVKM. This CDR3 has 14 residues. The V segment lost 10 bases and the J segment 0 bases; nucleotides outside the gene matches: 3. CDR3 amino acids: CATGQGAMNTEAFF. The CDR3 DNA reads as TGTGCCACGGGACAGGGGGCGATGAACACTGAAGCTTTCTTT.

J is TRBJ2-1 and V is TRBV6-5; D is uncertain. CDR1 and CDR2 (germline): MNHEY, SVGAGI. V shed 7 bases and J shed 0 bases, with 13 bases lying between them. The CDR3 is 15 residues long. In nucleotides, the CDR3 is TGTGCCAGCACCGTATCACTAAGCTCCTACAATGAGCAGTTCTTC. As protein: CASTVSLSSYNEQFF.

The chain recombines TRBV4-1 with TRBJ1-2; tentative D call: TRBD1 (6 bases). Looked up from germline, CDR1 is MGHRA and CDR2 is YSYEKL. The CDR3 runs 14 residues. Between the trimmed V and J ends, which lost 1 base and 4 bases, there was a span of 10 bases. The CDR3 region is CASSQARGGYGYTF. CDR3 nucleotide sequence: TGCGCCAGCAGCCAAGCCAGGGGAGGCTATGGCTACACCTTC.

The chain links TRBV2 to TRBJ2-7, with 10 bases fitting TRBD1. CDR3 length equals 17 residues. Germline V gene lookup returns CDR1 SNHLY and CDR2 FYNNEI. V was pared by 4 bases and J by 0 bases, with 9 bases of the junction left unmatched. The DNA for the CDR3 is TGTGCCAGCAGTGGACTTTGGACAGGGGGAAACTCCTACGAGCAGTACTTC. Protein product: CASSGLWTGGNSYEQYF.

The CDR3 is CASSWGGVDEQYF. The DNA for the CDR3 is TGTGCCAGCAGCTGGGGAGGGGTCGACGAGCAGTACTTC. V and J are TRBV5-8 and TRBJ2-7; TRBD2 aligns across 7 bases. V lost 3 bases, J lost 5 bases, and 5 bases stayed unmatched. The V gene's germline CDR1 is SGHTS and CDR2 YDEGEE. The CDR3 runs 13 residues.

The V gene is TRBV28, the J gene TRBJ1-4, with 8 nucleotides matching TRBD1. Germline-derived CDR1 and CDR2 are MDHEN and SYDVKM. V lost 6 bases and J lost 8; bases outside the gene matches: 8. The CDR3 consists of 14 residues. CDR3: CASSSDRGGEKLFF. The CDR3 coding sequence is TGTGCCAGCAGCTCCGACAGGGGAGGAGAAAAACTGTTTTTT.

The CDR3 DNA reads as TGTGCCAGCAGCTTGGACTACACCCCCTACAATGAGCAGTTCTTC. Translated, it gives CASSLDYTPYNEQFF. The chain recombines TRBV7-8 with TRBJ2-1; weak D call: TRBD2 (6 bases). Trimming cost V 3 bases and J 2 bases, with 11 bases left between them. This CDR3 has 15 amino acids. Per the germline V gene, CDR1 is SGHVS and CDR2 is FQNEAQ.

DNA of the CDR3: TGTGCCAGCCTGGGACAGTCGGGAGAGACCCAGTACTTC. It codes for CASLGQSGETQYF. J is TRBJ2-5 and V is TRBV5-4; TRBD1 matches at 7 bases. The V segment lost 7 bases and the J segment 4 bases; nucleotides outside the gene matches: 7. Germline V gives CDR1 SGHNT, CDR2 YYREEE (reference sequence). This CDR3 has 13 residues.

The gene calls are TRBV7-9 and TRBJ1-4; 10 bases fit TRBD1. The CDR3 covers 14 residues. CDR1 is SEHNR, CDR2 FQNEAQ, per germline (reference sequence). V lost 3 bases, J lost 7 bases, and 2 bases stayed unmatched. CDR3 coding DNA: TGTGCCAGCAGCTTGACAGGGGGCAGTGAAAAACTGTTTTTT. Translation: CASSLTGGSEKLFF.

V is TRBV7-2 and J is TRBJ1-5; 8 nucleotides match TRBD1. The CDR3 totals 14 residues. The ends lost 1 base at V and 6 bases at J; junction bases unmatched: 2. Germline V gene lookup returns CDR1 SGHTA and CDR2 FQGNSA. The CDR3: CASSLDDRGQPQHF. The CDR3 nucleotides read TGTGCCAGCAGCTTAGACGACAGGGGTCAGCCCCAGCATTTT. The whole variable domain, remainder taken from reference TRBV7-2 and TRBJ1-5, is GAGVSQSPSNKVTEKGKDVELRCDPISGHTALYWYRQSLGQGLEFLIYFQGNSAPDKSGLPSDRFSAERTGGSVSTLTIQRTQQEDSAVYLCASSLDDRGQPQHFGDGTRLSIL.